These 26 T cell receptor beta chains originate from one sample sequenced in a study of shared clonotypes between healthy human individuals. Clones were read by immunoSEQ multiplex PCR, and TCRdb kept only the in-frame ones, dropping some. The sample records about 2.4 million clones, around nine tenths being singletons. The sequenced sample consisted of naive CD4+ T cells sorted from blood. The subset was: CD45RA+ positively selected. Every receptor here comes from a man in his late teens or twenties in good health.

This CDR3 reads CASSFTGTGKGEQYF. CDR3 nucleotide sequence: TGTGCCAGCAGCTTCACCGGGACAGGGAAAGGCGAGCAGTACTTC. This rearrangement joins TRBV7-2 to TRBJ2-7; 9 nucleotides align to TRBD1. V lost 3 bases and J lost 6; bases outside the gene matches: 9. Germline lookup yields CDR1 SGHTA and CDR2 FQGNSA. The CDR3 contains 15 residues.

The rearrangement links TRBV4-1 to TRBJ1-3, with D tentatively TRBD1 (6 bases). The germline gives CDR1 MGHRA, CDR2 YSYEKL. V was shortened by 0 bases and J by 4 bases, with 13 bases between the two germline ends. The CDR3 is 16 amino acids. This CDR3 is CASSQEADRIGNTIYF. CDR3 bases: TGCGCCAGCAGCCAAGAAGCCGACAGGATCGGAAACACCATATATTTT.

This clone was seen only once. The rearrangement links TRBV5-4 to TRBJ2-3; 13 nucleotides agree with TRBD2. Germline V lookup: CDR1 SGHNT, CDR2 YYREEE (reference sequence). Unmatched junction bases numbered 6, after V lost 2 bases and J lost 0 bases. This CDR3 spans 18 amino acids. CDR3 region: CASSFPGLAGTSTDTQYF. CDR3 nucleotides: TGTGCCAGCAGCTTCCCGGGACTAGCGGGGACTAGCACAGATACGCAGTATTTT.

The chain recombines TRBV10-3 with TRBJ2-3, with D perhaps TRBD1 or TRBD2 (5 bases each). This CDR3 has 15 amino acids. V lost 4 bases and J lost 5, with 16 bases in between. Germline V gene data show CDR1 as ENHRY and CDR2 as SYGVKD. The CDR3 reads CAISAGDGAGDTQYF. CDR3 bases: TGTGCCATCAGTGCTGGAGACGGGGCGGGAGATACGCAGTATTTT.

The chain joins TRBV27 to TRBJ2-1; tentatively, D is TRBD2 (5 bases). V was shortened by 6 bases and J by 5 bases, with 11 bases between the two germline ends. This CDR3 spans 13 amino acids. The germline gives CDR1 MNHEY, CDR2 SMNVEV (reference sequence). The CDR3 DNA sequence: TGTGCCAGCAGAACGGGGTGGGACAATGAGCAGTTCTTC. Translating it yields CASRTGWDNEQFF.

This rearrangement joins TRBV9 to TRBJ2-2; 9 bases are shared with TRBD2. The CDR3 covers 16 residues. Trimming cost V 0 bases and J 5 bases; bases outside gene matches: 5. Germline V CDR1 and CDR2: SGDLS, YYNGEE. CDR3 coding DNA: TGTGCCAGCAGCGTAGATGGCGGGAGGGCAACCGGGGAGCTGTTTTTT. It is translated as CASSVDGGRATGELFF.

This clone was picked up a small number of times. This chain uses TRBV6-1 with TRBJ1-4; tentatively, D is TRBD1 (5 bases). From germline, CDR1 is MNHNS and CDR2 SASEGT. This CDR3 region has 14 residues. With 4 bases removed from V and 5 bases from J, the gap between germline ends came to 11 bases. CDR3 sequence (DNA): TGTGCCAGCAGTGGCCCAGGGTGGAATGAAAAACTGTTTTTT. It is translated as CASSGPGWNEKLFF.

This rearrangement joins TRBV9 to TRBJ2-5, with TRBD2 matching 8 bases. The germline V gene has CDR1 SGDLS and CDR2 YYNGEE. J was trimmed by 2 bases and V by 1 base; bases with no gene match: 4. The CDR3 has 15 amino acids. Here the CDR3 reads CASSVRAGVQETQYF. CDR3 DNA sequence: TGTGCCAGCAGCGTAAGAGCGGGAGTTCAAGAGACCCAGTACTTC.

The V call is TRBV4-1, the J call TRBJ2-7; D gene ambiguous. The CDR3 totals 18 residues. V lost 0 bases to trimming and J lost 0 bases, with 18 bases between them. Germline assignment: CDR1 MGHRA and CDR2 YSYEKL. The CDR3 DNA follows: TGCGCCAGCAGCCAAGAGATCCGATCAAACCCCCTCTCCTACGAGCAGTACTTC. Protein product: CASSQEIRSNPLSYEQYF.

The table lists this clone with a count of one. The chain's CDR3 is CASSFGDRVEAFF. The CDR3 coding sequence is TGTGCCAGTAGTTTTGGAGACAGGGTTGAAGCTTTCTTT. The J gene is TRBJ1-1, the V gene TRBV19; 7 nucleotides agree with TRBD1. This CDR3 is 13 amino acids long. Per the germline V gene, CDR1 is LNHDA and CDR2 is SQIVND (reference sequence). The V segment lost 5 bases and the J segment 7 bases; nucleotides outside the gene matches: 7.

The V and J genes are TRBV6-5 and TRBJ1-1, with D maybe TRBD1 (6 bases). Germline V gene sequence: CDR1 MNHEY, CDR2 SVGAGI. V lost 2 bases, J lost 5 bases, and 18 bases lay in between. The CDR3 extends over 16 amino acids. Written as DNA, the CDR3 is TGTGCCAGCAGTTACCTCCGAGGGGGAGGGTGGACTGAAGCTTTCTTT. Its translation: CASSYLRGGGWTEAFF.

This sequence joins TRBV10-1 and TRBJ1-1; D perhaps matches TRBD1 (5 bases). V was trimmed by 2 bases and J by 4 bases, leaving 11 bases between them. CDR3 size: 14 residues. Germline assignment: CDR1 WNHNN and CDR2 SYGVQD (reference sequence). CDR3 loop: CASSEGGTGTEAFF. In DNA, the CDR3 is TGCGCCAGCAGTGAGGGAGGGACGGGCACTGAAGCTTTCTTT.

The rearrangement links TRBV6-5 to TRBJ2-3; no definite D call. Trimming pared 0 bases from V and 0 bases from J, leaving 7 bases between. Germline CDR1 MNHEY, CDR2 SVGAGI. CDR3 length equals 15 residues. This CDR3 is CASSYSAVSTDTQYF. For the CDR3, the DNA is TGTGCCAGCAGTTACTCGGCGGTTAGCACAGATACGCAGTATTTT.

Concerning this clone: The sample has other DNA sequences that encode this CDR3 too. The chain uses TRBV7-2 and TRBJ2-7; 8 bases fit TRBD2. CDR3 length equals 14 residues. V was clipped by 6 bases and J by 2 bases; unmatched bases: 6. Germline assignment: CDR1 SGHTA and CDR2 FQGNSA. The CDR3 loop is CASRLTSGTYEQYF. For the CDR3, the DNA is TGTGCCAGCAGGTTAACTAGCGGCACCTACGAGCAGTACTTC.

This rearrangement joins TRBV5-6 to TRBJ2-5; a weak D match, TRBD1 (6 bases). The J call is in doubt because the DNA end fits TRBJ2-7 better. Germline V gene data show CDR1 as SGHDT and CDR2 as YYEEEE. The CDR3 has 13 amino acids. The CDR3 DNA follows: TGTGCCAGCAGCAACAGGGTAACCTACGAGCAGTACTTC. Its translation is CASSNRVTYEQYF.

The rearrangement uses TRBV5-4 and TRBJ1-2; D is unresolved. The ends were cut back, 1 base at V and 8 bases at J, with 12 bases in the middle. This CDR3 comprises 13 residues. CDR1 is SGHNT and CDR2 is YYREEE in the germline V gene (reference sequence). Written as DNA, the CDR3 is TGTGCCAGCAGCTTGAATTGGATACTCGGCTACACCTTC. Protein product: CASSLNWILGYTF.

V usage is TRBV10-3 and J usage is TRBJ2-5; 10 bases line up with TRBD2. This CDR3 region has 15 residues. V lost 0 bases and J lost 5; bases outside the gene matches: 3. CDR1 and CDR2 from the germline V gene are ENHRY and SYGVKD. The CDR3 loop is CAISESSGRGETQYF. The CDR3 region has the DNA TGTGCCATCAGTGAGTCGAGCGGGAGGGGTGAGACCCAGTACTTC.

This clone appeared a single time. J is TRBJ2-7 and V is TRBV19; 11 nucleotides agree with TRBD2. The V segment lost 6 bases and the J segment 7 bases; nucleotides outside the gene matches: 8. The CDR3 contains 14 residues. The germline gives CDR1 LNHDA, CDR2 SQIVND (reference sequence). The CDR3 loop is CASRRSSGGQEQYF. For the CDR3, the DNA is TGTGCCAGTAGAAGGTCTAGCGGGGGGCAGGAGCAGTACTTC. Together with reference TRBV19 and TRBJ2-7, the CDR3 gives the full variable domain: DGGITQSPKYLFRKEGQNVTLSCEQNLNHDAMYWYRQDPGQGLRLIYYSQIVNDFQKGDIAEGYSVSREKKESFPLTVTSAQKNPTAFYLCASRRSSGGQEQYFGPGTRLTVT.

The chain combines TRBV7-2 with TRBJ2-1, with 9 bases that match TRBD1. Germline assignment: CDR1 SGHTA and CDR2 FQGNSA. There are 16 residues in the CDR3. The trim removed 5 bases at V and 0 bases at J, leaving 5 bases unmatched. The CDR3 sequence: CASSGPGQGSYNEQFF. For the CDR3, the DNA is TGTGCCAGCAGCGGTCCGGGACAGGGCTCCTACAATGAGCAGTTCTTC.

This clone was picked up one time. The chain links TRBV18 to TRBJ2-2, with no clear D. Germline loops: CDR1 KGHSH, CDR2 LQKENI. The CDR3 is made up of 13 amino acids. Trimming left V 5 bases short and J 7 bases short, with 11 bases between. CDR3 amino acids: CASSSDYRGELFF. The CDR3 DNA is TGTGCCAGCTCATCGGATTACCGCGGGGAGCTGTTTTTT.

The chain has TRBV5-3 and TRBJ2-2; D ambiguous. TRBV5-3 is designated an ORF whose function remains uncertain. The CDR3 length is 12 residues. Trimming cost V 2 bases and J 9 bases, with 8 bases left between them. CDR3 protein: CARSFLLWELFF. CDR3 in DNA: TGTGCCAGAAGCTTTTTACTCTGGGAGCTGTTTTTT.

The V gene is TRBV11-2, the J gene TRBJ2-7, with D possibly being TRBD1 (6 bases). Trimming left V 5 bases short and J 5 bases short, with 13 bases between. CDR1 and CDR2 (germline): SGHAT, FQNNGV. The CDR3 totals 13 residues. The DNA of the CDR3 is TGTGCCAGCAGCCCTGGACAGATCCACGAGCAGTACTTC. Its translation is CASSPGQIHEQYF.

For this clone: The sample holds other DNA sequences that translate to the same CDR3. This chain links TRBV6-5 with TRBJ2-5; D is perhaps TRBD1 (6 bases). This CDR3 has 13 amino acids. The V gene's germline CDR1 is MNHEY and CDR2 SVGAGI. Between the trimmed V and J ends, which lost 6 bases and 2 bases, there was a span of 10 bases. The CDR3 coding sequence is TGTGCCAGCAGACGGACAGTTCAAGAGACCCAGTACTTC. The encoded protein is CASRRTVQETQYF.

The chain couples TRBV7-8 to TRBJ2-3; D gene unclear. Trimming pared 1 base from V and 0 bases from J, leaving 5 bases between. Germline-derived CDR1 and CDR2 are SGHVS and FQNEAQ. CDR3 length: 14 residues. This CDR3 is CASSLGASTDTQYF. The CDR3 DNA is TGTGCCAGCAGCTTAGGAGCCAGCACAGATACGCAGTATTTT. Supplemented by reference TRBV7-8 and TRBJ2-3, the full variable domain reads GAGVSQSPRYKVAKRGQDVALRCDPISGHVSLFWYQQALGQGPEFLTYFQNEAQLDKSGLPSDRFFAERPEGSVSTLKIQRTQQEDSAVYLCASSLGASTDTQYFGPGTRLTVL.

The V call is TRBV30, the J call TRBJ2-3; TRBD2 matches at 10 bases. This CDR3 region has 16 residues. J lost 2 bases, V lost 4 bases, and 9 bases had no gene match. Germline CDR1 and CDR2: GTSNPN and SVGIG (reference sequence). Written as DNA, the CDR3 is TGTGCCTGGACCGGACTAGCGGTCTTCCCCACAGATACGCAGTATTTT. This gives the protein CAWTGLAVFPTDTQYF. Together with reference TRBV30 and TRBJ2-3, the CDR3 gives the full variable domain: SQTIHQWPATLVQPVGSPLSLECTVEGTSNPNLYWYRQAAGRGLQLLFYSVGIGQISSEVPQNLSASRPQDRQFILSSKKLLLSDSGFYLCAWTGLAVFPTDTQYFGPGTRLTVL.

The chain recombines TRBV2 with TRBJ1-6; unclear D gene. Trimming cost V 4 bases and J 7 bases, with 11 bases left between them. The germline V gene encodes CDR1 SNHLY and CDR2 FYNNEI. CDR3 length equals 14 residues. This chain's CDR3 is CASSVTLANSPLHF. The CDR3 DNA reads TGTGCCAGCAGTGTGACGCTTGCGAATTCACCCCTCCACTTT.